The following is a T cell receptor beta chain sequence with its context. There is no known antigen for this receptor. The source of the sample is a study of monozygotic twins with inflammatory bowel disease (dated by TCRdb to about 2019). Context from the whole study: The full study comprised around 30 monozygotic twin pairs: nine German pairs (four IBD-concordant, five IBD-discordant) and 19 IBD-discordant Danish pairs. Disease-associated traits were sought mainly through comparisons between IBD patients and their genetically identical healthy co-twins within discordant pairs. Each individual had, on average, about 151 000 unique TCRalpha sequences and 181 000 unique TCRbeta sequences available for analysis. On the study overall, not on this receptor specifically: The analysis was unable to tell different T cell subtypes apart. No single strong signal or clonotype linked to IBD turned up in the results, so the idea that one exists was not supported. IBD patients shared fewer clonotypes with other individuals than healthy twins did, most markedly in patients showing signs of disease activity. Concordant and discordant twins showed no difference in repertoire similarity, possibly because of limited statistical power. Background noise and inter-individual variability may have been introduced into the repertoires by the differing immunosuppressive treatments among patients. IBD patients had lower TCRbeta repertoire diversity, measured by the inverse Simpson index, than their healthy co-twins.

An approximately 2.6 ml peripheral blood sample was drawn into PAXgene tubes per donor and stored at -80°C. Without T cell sorting, total RNA was isolated from whole blood using the PAXgene blood miRNA kit on an automated QIAcube. Peripheral blood from monozygotic twin pairs, either concordant or discordant for inflammatory bowel disease, underwent deep TCRalpha and TCRbeta repertoire profiling that used unique molecular barcoding. For every twin pair, smoking habits were documented, and each individual was categorised as a current, former or never smoker. The library was prepared using 5' RACE. For each TCR library, 3,000 to 3,500 ng of total RNA was used. For each sample, cDNA was synthesized in eight separate reactions using SMARTScribe reverse transcriptase. Unique molecular identifiers containing a 6-nucleotide sample barcode were introduced through template switching during cDNA synthesis. Amplification of TCRalpha and TCRbeta cDNA involved two nested PCRs of roughly 16 and 10 cycles, and each PCR was followed by bead purification. Before amplification, cDNA was treated with uracil DNA-glycosylase and purified using the QIAquick PCR purification kit. In the second PCR, Illumina TruSeq-compatible adapters and sample-specific barcodes were added. Library quality and concentration were assessed using TapeStation and Qubit, and roughly 5 ng of each library was pooled. Sequencing of pooled libraries was carried out on an Illumina HiSeq2500 single-index Rapid Run using 2 x 100 bp reads and custom sequencing primers. Turning to the authors' computational methods: UMI-based consensus assembly with MiGEC version 1.2.6 was used to correct PCR and sequencing errors. MiXCR version 2.1.1 was used to carry out V(D)J alignment, clonotype assembly and CDR3 extraction. Normalisation of gene usage, clonotype sharing and MAIT/NKT TCR abundance was achieved by analysing the top 1000, 10 000 and 20 000 clonotypes per sample. Diversity was computed as the inverse Simpson index with the vegan R package after downsampling to 27 000 UMIs. Statistical testing used paired Mann-Whitney U tests on the discordant twin pairs and applied Benjamini-Hochberg correction for multiple testing. Reads reprocessed by TCRdb are summarized as one entry per CDR3 protein sequence, and DNA is absent. TCRdb assigned the V and J calls; the authors' analysis was not used. The sample has 150,000 to 200,000 distinct CDR3 sequences on record. Together, the top ten hold about 2.4% of the sample.

Including cysteine and phenylalanine, the CDR3 has 14 amino acids. Only the protein is available. This sequence was found in a human donor with ulcerative colitis or Crohn's disease, or a healthy co-twin of an affected twin (not recorded which). Sequencing used blood. The chain joins TRBV12-3 or TRBV12-4 to TRBJ1-2; checking the TCRdb D call of TRBD1 is not possible without DNA. The CDR3 region: CASSPVTANYGYTF.